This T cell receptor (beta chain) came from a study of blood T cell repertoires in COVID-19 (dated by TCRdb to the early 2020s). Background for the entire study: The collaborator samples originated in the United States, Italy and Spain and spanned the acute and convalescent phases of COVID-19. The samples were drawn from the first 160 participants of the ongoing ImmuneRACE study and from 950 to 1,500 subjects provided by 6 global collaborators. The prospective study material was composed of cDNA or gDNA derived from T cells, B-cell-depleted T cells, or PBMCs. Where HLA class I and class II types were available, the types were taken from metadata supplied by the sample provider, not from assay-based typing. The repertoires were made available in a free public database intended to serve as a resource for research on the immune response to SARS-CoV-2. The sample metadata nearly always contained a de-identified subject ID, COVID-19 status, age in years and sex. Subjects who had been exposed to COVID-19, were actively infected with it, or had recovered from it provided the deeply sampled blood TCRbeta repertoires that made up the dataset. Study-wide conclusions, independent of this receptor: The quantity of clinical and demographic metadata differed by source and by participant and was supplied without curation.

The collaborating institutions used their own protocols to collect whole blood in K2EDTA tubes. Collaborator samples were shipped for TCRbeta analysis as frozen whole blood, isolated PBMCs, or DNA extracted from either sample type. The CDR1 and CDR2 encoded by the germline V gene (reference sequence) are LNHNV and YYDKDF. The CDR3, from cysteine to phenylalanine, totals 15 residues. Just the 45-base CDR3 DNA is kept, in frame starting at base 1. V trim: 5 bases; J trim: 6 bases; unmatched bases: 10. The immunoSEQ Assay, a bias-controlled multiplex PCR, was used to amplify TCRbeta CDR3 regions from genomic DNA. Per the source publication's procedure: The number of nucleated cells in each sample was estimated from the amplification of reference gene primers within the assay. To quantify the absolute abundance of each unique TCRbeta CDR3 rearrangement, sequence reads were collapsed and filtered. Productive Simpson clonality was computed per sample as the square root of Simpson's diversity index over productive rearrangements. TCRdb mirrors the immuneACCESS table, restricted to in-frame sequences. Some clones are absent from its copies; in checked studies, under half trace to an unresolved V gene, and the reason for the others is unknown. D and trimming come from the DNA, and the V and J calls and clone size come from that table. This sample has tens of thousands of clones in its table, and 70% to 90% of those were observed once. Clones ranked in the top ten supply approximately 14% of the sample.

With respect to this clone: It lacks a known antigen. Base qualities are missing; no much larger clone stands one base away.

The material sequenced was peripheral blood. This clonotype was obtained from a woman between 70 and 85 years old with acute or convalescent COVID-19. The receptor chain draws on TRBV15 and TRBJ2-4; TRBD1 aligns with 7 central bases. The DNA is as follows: TGTGCCACCAGCCGATTTGGGACAGCCCTAAACATTCAGTACTTC. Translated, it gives CATSRFGTALNIQYF.